Reported below is one TCR beta chain. No antigen is known for it. The record originates from a study of cytomegalovirus exposure and HLA in healthy donors. Background on the study: Genotyping showed 70% to 90% of fewer than 500 donors falling in the Caucasian-associated ancestry cluster.

It was with 60 Vbeta and 13 Jbeta primers that the PCR ran. The method was immunoSEQ multiplex PCR; TCRdb's version includes in-frame clones alone and lacks a portion of them. This sample yields about 94,000 clones, of which roughly 8.2% are seen a single time; under 3% belongs to the top ten. Donors were nominally healthy when sampled, though unrecorded immune exposures were likely. The study, taken as a whole, reports: Productive rates of about 87% or about 30% were seen for most TCR beta V segments in an earlier analysis.

The sequencing input was PBMCs. The sequence came from a man aged 50-59 years in good health and CMV-seronegative.

CDR3 region: CASSVGRGGSYNEQFF. CDR3 sequence (DNA): TGTGCCAGCAGCGTAGGGCGGGGGGGATCCTACAATGAGCAGTTCTTC. The J gene is TRBJ2-1, the V gene TRBV9; 9 positions match TRBD2. V lost 0 bases to trimming and J lost 1 base; unmatched junction nucleotides: 2. In germline, CDR1 is SGDLS, CDR2 YYNGEE. CDR3 size: 16 residues.